This T cell receptor beta chain was retrieved from a study of cytomegalovirus exposure and HLA in healthy donors. Comment on this clone: As yet, its antigen is unknown.

CDR3 size: 16 residues. V was cut by 5 bases and J by 3 bases, with 15 bases left in between. The germline V gene encodes CDR1 SGDLS and CDR2 YYNGEE. A multiplex PCR was run with 60 Vbeta primers and 13 Jbeta primers. Some clones are missing from TCRdb's copy, which holds only in-frame ones; the method was immunoSEQ multiplex PCR. The profile covers around 120,000 clones, with more than 60% appearing a single time and approximately 2.5% taken by the ten largest. Study results and caveats: Some segments of the V type, notably TRBV6-2 and TRBV6-3, were excluded as indistinguishable. The study flagged fewer than 200 TCR beta chains as cytomegalovirus-associated. With further analysis later on, most CMV-associated TCR beta chains appeared HLA-restricted. Most TCR sequences showed up rarely, but some public TCRs showed up in many donors.

The sequencing input was PBMCs. This TCR was recovered from a woman between 35 and 50 years old in good health and CMV-seropositive. The rearrangement links TRBV9 to TRBJ1-6; D is uncertain. The CDR3 DNA reads as TGTGCCAGCAGGGATCCGTGGGCCCGCTATAATTCACCCCTCCACTTT. It yields the protein CASRDPWARYNSPLHF.